This T cell receptor (beta chain) originates from a study of blood T cell repertoires in COVID-19 (TCRdb year 2020). Regarding the complete study: The collaborator samples originated in the United States, Italy and Spain and spanned the acute and convalescent phases of COVID-19. The material from the prospective study consisted of cDNA or gDNA derived from T cells, B-cell-depleted T cells, or PBMCs. The dataset comprised deeply sampled blood TCRbeta repertoires from subjects exposed to, actively infected with, or recovered from COVID-19. A freely available public database, intended as a resource for researchers studying the immune response to SARS-CoV-2, is where the repertoires were released. The samples were drawn from the first 160 participants of the ongoing ImmuneRACE study and from 950 to 1,500 subjects provided by 6 global collaborators. Sample metadata almost always included a de-identified subject ID, COVID-19 status, age in years and sex. Where HLA class I and class II types were available, the types were taken from metadata supplied by the sample provider, not from assay-based typing.

What the research found in general, with its limitations: The quantity of clinical and demographic metadata differed by source and by participant and was supplied without curation.

Deletion took 4 bases off V and 7 bases off J, with a span of 17 bases between the germline ends. CDR1 and CDR2, per the germline V gene (reference sequence), are LNHDA and SQIVND. The CDR3 numbers 14 residues from cysteine through phenylalanine. Only CDR3 DNA is held: 42 bases, read in frame from base 1. Each collaborating institution followed its own protocols to collect whole blood in K2EDTA tubes. For TCRbeta analysis, collaborators shipped samples in one of three forms: frozen whole blood, isolated PBMCs, or DNA extracted from either of those sample types. TCRbeta CDR3 regions were amplified from genomic DNA by means of the immunoSEQ Assay, a bias-controlled multiplex PCR. Turning to the authors' computational methods: Within the assay, amplification of reference gene primers was used to estimate how many nucleated cells each sample contained. Sequence reads were collapsed and filtered to measure the absolute abundance of every unique TCRbeta CDR3 rearrangement. Productive Simpson clonality was computed per sample as the square root of Simpson's diversity index over productive rearrangements. TCRdb took this table from immuneACCESS and kept in-frame rearrangements with V and J called. Such tables lack part of the clones; where checked against another copy, unresolved V genes explain under half of the gap, and the rest is unexplained. V, J and clone size were drawn from that table, and D and trimming were deduced from the DNA. A total of under 150,000 clones appear in this sample, approximately 82% of them only once. The top ten hold more than 9.5% of the sample.

Of note for this clone: The antigen it binds to is not known. No base-level quality is on record; no much larger clone is a single base apart.

This chain is built from TRBV19 and TRBJ2-7, with TRBD2 perhaps the D gene, on 5 matching bases. This TCR was sampled from a man in his forties or fifties with active or convalescent COVID-19. The sequencing input was peripheral blood. The CDR3 protein: CASSKSGTLGEQYF. The bases read TGTGCCAGTAGTAAGTCGGGAACCCTTGGGGAGCAGTACTTC.